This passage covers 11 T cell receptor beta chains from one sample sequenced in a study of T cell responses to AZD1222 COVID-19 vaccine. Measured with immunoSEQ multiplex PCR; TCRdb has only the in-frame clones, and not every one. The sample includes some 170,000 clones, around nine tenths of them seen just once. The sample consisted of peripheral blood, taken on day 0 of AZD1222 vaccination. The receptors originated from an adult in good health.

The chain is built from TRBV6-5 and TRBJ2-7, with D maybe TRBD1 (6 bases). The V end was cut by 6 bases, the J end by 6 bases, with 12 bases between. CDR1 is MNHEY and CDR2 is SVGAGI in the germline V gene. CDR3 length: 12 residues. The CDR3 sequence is CASRAGDLEQYF. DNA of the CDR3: TGTGCCAGCAGGGCAGGGGACCTCGAGCAGTACTTC.

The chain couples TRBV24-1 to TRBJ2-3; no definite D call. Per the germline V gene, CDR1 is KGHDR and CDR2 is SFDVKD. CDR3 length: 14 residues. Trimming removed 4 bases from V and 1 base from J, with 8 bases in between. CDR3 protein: CATSETGGTDTQYF. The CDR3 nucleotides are TGTGCCACCAGTGAGACCGGTGGCACAGATACGCAGTATTTT.

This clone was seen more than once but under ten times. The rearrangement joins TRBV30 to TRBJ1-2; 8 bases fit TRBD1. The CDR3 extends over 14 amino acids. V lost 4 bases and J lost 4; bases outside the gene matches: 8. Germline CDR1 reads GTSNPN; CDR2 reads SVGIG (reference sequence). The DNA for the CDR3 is TGTGCCTGGAACACAGGGGGTTTAGGCTATGGCTACACCTTC. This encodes CAWNTGGLGYGYTF.

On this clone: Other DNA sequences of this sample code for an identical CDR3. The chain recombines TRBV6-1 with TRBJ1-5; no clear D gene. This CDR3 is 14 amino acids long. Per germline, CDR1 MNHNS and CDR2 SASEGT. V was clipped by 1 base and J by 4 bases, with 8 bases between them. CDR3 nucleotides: TGTGCCAGCAGTGAAGTGGCAGGTAATCAGCCCCAGCATTTT. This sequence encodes CASSEVAGNQPQHF.

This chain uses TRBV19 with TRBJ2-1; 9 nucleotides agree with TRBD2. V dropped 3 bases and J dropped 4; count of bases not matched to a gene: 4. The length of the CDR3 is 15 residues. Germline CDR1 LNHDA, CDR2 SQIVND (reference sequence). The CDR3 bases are TGTGCCAGTAGTATCCAGCTAGCGGGGTACAATGAGCAGTTCTTC. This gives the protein CASSIQLAGYNEQFF. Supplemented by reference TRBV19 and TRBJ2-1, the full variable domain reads DGGITQSPKYLFRKEGQNVTLSCEQNLNHDAMYWYRQDPGQGLRLIYYSQIVNDFQKGDIAEGYSVSREKKESFPLTVTSAQKNPTAFYLCASSIQLAGYNEQFFGPGTRLTVL.

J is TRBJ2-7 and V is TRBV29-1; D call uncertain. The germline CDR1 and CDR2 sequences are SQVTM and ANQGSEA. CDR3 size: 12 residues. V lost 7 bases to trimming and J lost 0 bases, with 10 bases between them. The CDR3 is CSGLGGSYEQYF. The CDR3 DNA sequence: TGCAGCGGGTTGGGCGGCTCCTACGAGCAGTACTTC.

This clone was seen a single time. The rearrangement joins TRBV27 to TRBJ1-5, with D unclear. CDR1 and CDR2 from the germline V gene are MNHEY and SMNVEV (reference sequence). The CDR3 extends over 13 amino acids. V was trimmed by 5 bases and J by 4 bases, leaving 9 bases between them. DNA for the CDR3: TGTGCCAGCAGTGCACGGTATAATCAGCCCCAGCATTTT. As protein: CASSARYNQPQHF.

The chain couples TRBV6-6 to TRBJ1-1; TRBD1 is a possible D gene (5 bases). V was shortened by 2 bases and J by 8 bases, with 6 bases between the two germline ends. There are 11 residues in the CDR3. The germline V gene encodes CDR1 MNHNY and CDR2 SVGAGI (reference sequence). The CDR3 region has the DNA TGTGCCAGCAGTTACGGGACCGAAGCTTTCTTT. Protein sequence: CASSYGTEAFF.

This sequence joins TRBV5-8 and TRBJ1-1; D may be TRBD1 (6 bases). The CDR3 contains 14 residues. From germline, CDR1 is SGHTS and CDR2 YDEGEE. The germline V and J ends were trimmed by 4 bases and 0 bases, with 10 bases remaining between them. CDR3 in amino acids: CASSRGQLNTEAFF. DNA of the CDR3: TGTGCCAGCAGCCGCGGACAGTTGAACACTGAAGCTTTCTTT.

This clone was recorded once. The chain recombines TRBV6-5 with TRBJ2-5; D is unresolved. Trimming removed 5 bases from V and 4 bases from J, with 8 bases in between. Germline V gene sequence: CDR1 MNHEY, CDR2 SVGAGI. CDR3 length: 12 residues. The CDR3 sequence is CASSLPSETQYF. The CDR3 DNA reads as TGTGCCAGCAGTCTCCCCTCAGAGACCCAGTACTTC.

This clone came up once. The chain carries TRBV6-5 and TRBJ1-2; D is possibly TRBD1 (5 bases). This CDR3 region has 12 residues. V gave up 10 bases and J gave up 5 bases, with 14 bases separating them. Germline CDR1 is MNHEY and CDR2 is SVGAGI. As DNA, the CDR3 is TGTGCCACCTCCCCGGGGGGGTATGGCTACACCTTC. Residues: CATSPGGYGYTF.